Presented here are 29 T cell receptor beta chains from one specimen sequenced in a study of blood T cell repertoires in COVID-19. Using immunoSEQ multiplex PCR, the repertoire was profiled, and TCRdb retains in-frame clones only, with some absent. The sample has about 31,000 clones, approximately 88% seen once. The sample was peripheral blood. Receptors were obtained from a man between 60 and 75 years old with COVID-19, enrolled during active disease.

The chain combines TRBV19 with TRBJ1-5, with D uncertain. Germline CDR1 is LNHDA and CDR2 is SQIVND (reference sequence). The V end was cut by 3 bases, the J end by 1 base, with 10 bases between. The CDR3 contains 15 residues. In nucleotides, the CDR3 is TGTGCCAGTAGTATCGTCGGGTACAGCAATCAGCCCCAGCATTTT. Translated: CASSIVGYSNQPQHF.

The chain joins TRBV5-1 to TRBJ1-5; perhaps TRBD1 as D (6 bases). CDR1 and CDR2 (germline): SGHRS, YFSETQ. The length of the CDR3 is 13 residues. V was pared by 5 bases and J by 4 bases, with 10 bases between. The CDR3: CASSPGVNQPQHF. CDR3 bases: TGCGCCAGCAGTCCAGGGGTGAATCAGCCCCAGCATTTT.

This chain uses TRBV7-9 with TRBJ2-7; 9 bases fit TRBD2. Looked up from germline, CDR1 is SEHNR and CDR2 is FQNEAQ (reference sequence). V shed 4 bases, J shed 5 bases, and the junction held 6 bases outside the gene matches. The CDR3 sequence is 14 residues long. Here the CDR3 reads CASSYSGSPNEQYF. The DNA for the CDR3 is TGTGCCAGCAGCTATAGCGGGAGTCCCAACGAGCAGTACTTC.

This chain joins TRBV6-6 and TRBJ2-5; the match to TRBD1 covers 7 bases. Germline assignment: CDR1 MNHNY and CDR2 SVGAGI (reference sequence). The CDR3 is made up of 14 amino acids. With V trimmed by 6 bases and J by 5 bases, 9 bases remained unmatched. CDR3 bases: TGTGCCAGCAGCCCATGGACAGGTGGGGAGACCCAGTACTTC. This gives the protein CASSPWTGGETQYF.

The chain links TRBV5-1 to TRBJ2-7; TRBD1 aligns across 9 bases. The CDR3 extends over 16 amino acids. Looked up from germline, CDR1 is SGHRS and CDR2 is YFSETQ. J lost 5 bases, V lost 3 bases, and 12 bases had no gene match. The CDR3 region is CASSWAGTGTLDEQYF. The CDR3 DNA reads TGCGCCAGCAGCTGGGCCGGGACAGGGACCCTCGACGAGCAGTACTTC. Full variable domain (remainder filled in from reference TRBV5-1 and TRBJ2-7): KAGVTQTPRYLIKTRGQQVTLSCSPISGHRSVSWYQQTPGQGLQFLFEYFSETQRNKGNFPGRFSGRQFSNSRSEMNVSTLELGDSALYLCASSWAGTGTLDEQYFGPGTRLTVT.

The chain links TRBV21-1 to TRBJ2-6; the DNA was not used to check the table's D call, TRBD1. TRBV21-1 is annotated as a pseudogene. The CDR3 is 16 residues long. Here the CDR3 reads CAFPGQGGAGANVLTF. CDR3 DNA sequence: TGTGCCTTTCCGGGACAGGGGGGAGCTGGGGCCAACGTCCTGACTTTC.

The gene calls are TRBV14 and TRBJ1-3; D might be TRBD1 (5 bases). Looked up from germline, CDR1 is SGHDN and CDR2 is FVKESK. This CDR3 region has 15 residues. V was trimmed by 1 base and J by 1 base, leaving 8 bases between them. This CDR3 is CASSQGRVSGNTIYF. In DNA form, the CDR3 reads TGTGCCAGCAGCCAAGGCAGGGTGTCTGGAAACACCATATATTTT.

The chain combines TRBV18 with TRBJ2-7; D gene uncertain. This CDR3 is built from 13 residues. Germline-derived CDR1 and CDR2 are KGHSH and LQKENI. The V and J ends lost 0 bases and 5 bases respectively, with 8 bases between them. For the CDR3, the DNA is TGTGCCAGCTCACCACCCTACCTTGACGAGCAGTACTTC. Translation gives CASSPPYLDEQYF.

The V call is TRBV28, the J call TRBJ2-2; 9 bases line up with TRBD1. Trimming took 6 bases from V and 4 from J; bases not matched to a gene: 21. Per the germline V gene, CDR1 is MDHEN and CDR2 is SYDVKM. The CDR3 extends over 20 amino acids. CDR3 DNA sequence: TGTGCCAGCAGGCCTGACCGCCGTCTTTGGACAGGGGTCGGCACCGGGGAGCTGTTTTTT. It specifies CASRPDRRLWTGVGTGELFF.

V and J are TRBV7-9 and TRBJ2-5, with a possible D match to TRBD1 (5 bases). Trimming took 3 bases from V and 1 from J, leaving 15 bases between them. Germline V gene lookup returns CDR1 SEHNR and CDR2 FQNEAQ (reference sequence). CDR3 length: 16 residues. The CDR3 sequence is CASSFLDTPFQETQYF. CDR3 DNA sequence: TGTGCCAGCAGCTTTTTGGACACGCCATTCCAAGAGACCCAGTACTTC.

The CDR3 nucleotides read TGCGCCAGCAGCTTGGAAGGGGTCGGGGCCAACGTCCTGACTTTC. Its translation: CASSLEGVGANVLTF. The chain joins TRBV5-1 to TRBJ2-6; weak D call: TRBD1 (5 bases). CDR1 and CDR2 from the germline V gene are SGHRS and YFSETQ. V was cut by 0 bases and J by 4 bases, with 8 bases left in between. The CDR3 is made up of 15 amino acids.

This sequence joins TRBV19 and TRBJ2-7; D gene uncertain. CDR1 is LNHDA, CDR2 SQIVND, per germline (reference sequence). The CDR3 consists of 13 residues. The V end lost 1 base, the J end lost 3 bases, and 7 bases lay between the germline ends. The CDR3 coding sequence is TGTGCCAGTAGTATAGGGCCTTACTACGAGCAGTACTTC. Amino acid sequence: CASSIGPYYEQYF.

The genes are TRBV6-6 and TRBJ2-3; 7 bases are shared with TRBD2. V shed 4 bases, J shed 0 bases, and the junction held 4 bases outside the gene matches. CDR3 length: 15 amino acids. Germline V gene lookup returns CDR1 MNHNY and CDR2 SVGAGI (reference sequence). The CDR3 DNA is TGTGCCAGCAGTTCCCAGCGGGACAGCACAGATACGCAGTATTTT. This translates into CASSSQRDSTDTQYF.

In its sample, this clone was seen once. This rearrangement joins TRBV9 to TRBJ1-5, with 7 bases lining up with TRBD1. The CDR3 is 16 amino acids. CDR1 SGDLS and CDR2 YYNGEE come from the germline V gene. V trimming: 0 bases; J trimming: 7 bases; junction bases outside the gene matches: 10. CDR3 protein: CASSVGGDSRQQPQHF. The CDR3 bases are TGTGCCAGCAGCGTAGGGGGGGACAGTAGGCAACAGCCCCAGCATTTT.

The chain couples TRBV27 to TRBJ1-4; 8 bases map to TRBD1. In germline, CDR1 is MNHEY, CDR2 SMNVEV (reference sequence). This CDR3 contains 15 residues. After removal of 5 bases from V and 4 bases from J, the junction contained 6 bases not matched to a gene. The CDR3 nucleotides read TGTGCCAGCAGTGATTCGGACAGGGTTAATGAAAAACTGTTTTTT. This translates into CASSDSDRVNEKLFF.

CDR3 coding DNA: TGTGCCAGCAGCGGGGCGGGAGGGCTTGAGCAGTTCTTC. Protein: CASSGAGGLEQFF. The chain is built from TRBV9 and TRBJ2-1; 9 bases line up with TRBD2. This CDR3 has 13 residues. Germline V gives CDR1 SGDLS, CDR2 YYNGEE. Trimming removed 3 bases from V and 9 bases from J; junction bases left unmatched: 4.

V is TRBV15 and J is TRBJ2-3; 10 bases align to TRBD2. V dropped 1 base and J dropped 5; count of bases not matched to a gene: 9. Per the germline V gene, CDR1 is LNHNV and CDR2 is YYDKDF (reference sequence). The CDR3 consists of 17 residues. The CDR3, as DNA: TGTGCCACCAGCAGAGGAGTCCTAGCGGGAGCCAGAGATACGCAGTATTTT. Amino acid sequence: CATSRGVLAGARDTQYF.

This rearrangement joins TRBV2 to TRBJ1-4; TRBD1 aligns across 7 bases. The CDR3 is made up of 17 amino acids. In germline, CDR1 is SNHLY, CDR2 FYNNEI. Trimming cost V 6 bases and J 2 bases; bases outside gene matches: 12. In nucleotides, the CDR3 is TGTGCCAGCAGACCACCCATCGCGACAGGGACTAATGAAAAACTGTTTTTT. Protein product: CASRPPIATGTNEKLFF.

The chain joins TRBV25-1 to TRBJ1-4, with D possibly being TRBD1 (6 bases). This CDR3 has 15 residues. CDR1 is MGHDK, CDR2 SYGVNS, per germline. The ends were cut back, 4 bases at V and 8 bases at J, with 17 bases in the middle. The CDR3: CASSGADREPEKLFF. The CDR3, as DNA: TGTGCCAGCAGTGGGGCGGACAGAGAACCCGAAAAACTGTTTTTT.

The chain couples TRBV11-2 to TRBJ1-1, with a tentative D call TRBD1 (6 bases). Per germline, CDR1 SGHAT and CDR2 FQNNGV. The CDR3 loop spans 14 amino acids. Trimming cost V 1 base and J 6 bases, with 12 bases left between them. In nucleotides, the CDR3 is TGTGCCAGCAGCTTAGCAGGGGCGGCGTCTGAAGCTTTCTTT. Translation: CASSLAGAASEAFF.

The chain employs TRBV3-1 (or the pseudogene TRBV3-2) and TRBJ1-6; 8 bases align to TRBD1. Unmatched junction bases numbered 13, after V lost 5 bases and J lost 10 bases. This CDR3 is 16 amino acids long. Germline V gene lookup returns CDR1 LGHDT and CDR2 YNNKEL (reference sequence). The CDR3 sequence is CASSDSTGTGGSPLHF. CDR3 DNA: TGTGCCAGCAGCGACAGCACAGGGACAGGAGGATCACCCCTCCACTTT.

The chain combines TRBV10-3 with TRBJ2-3, with D unresolved. V lost 2 bases and J lost 5, with 11 bases in between. Germline V lookup: CDR1 ENHRY, CDR2 SYGVKD. The CDR3 extends over 14 amino acids. The CDR3 bases are TGTGCCATCAGTGAGGACCCCAGGCTAGATACGCAGTATTTT. It translates to CAISEDPRLDTQYF.

The genes are TRBV3-1 (or the pseudogene TRBV3-2) and TRBJ2-2, with 11 nucleotides matching TRBD1. The CDR3 is made up of 18 amino acids. Germline loops: CDR1 LGHDT, CDR2 YNNKEL (reference sequence). The J segment lost 7 bases and the V segment lost 1 base, leaving 11 bases of the junction unmatched. The CDR3: CASSQVLSGTGGGGELFF. The CDR3 nucleotides are TGTGCCAGCAGCCAAGTGCTCAGTGGGACAGGGGGAGGCGGGGAGCTGTTTTTT.

V usage is TRBV20-1 and J usage is TRBJ1-2; no firm D call. This CDR3 comprises 11 residues. Trimming left V 5 bases short and J 8 bases short, with 12 bases between. Germline lookup yields CDR1 DFQATT and CDR2 SNEGSKA (reference sequence). CDR3 bases: TGCAGTGCTGCAGATCATTGGGGCTACACCTTC. Translated: CSAADHWGYTF.

The chain couples TRBV6-5 to TRBJ2-4; D is possibly TRBD1 (6 bases). The ends were cut back, 2 bases at V and 8 bases at J, with 13 bases in the middle. Germline values: CDR1 MNHEY, CDR2 SVGAGI. There are 14 residues in the CDR3. In DNA form, the CDR3 reads TGTGCCAGCAGTTACGGGACACTTCGGGACATTCAGTACTTC. This translates into CASSYGTLRDIQYF.

The chain carries TRBV28 and TRBJ1-5; 10 positions agree with TRBD1. Germline CDR1 is MDHEN and CDR2 is SYDVKM. Unmatched junction bases numbered 8, after V lost 6 bases and J lost 6 bases. The CDR3 covers 15 residues. The chain's CDR3 is CASRYIGTGVQPQHF. DNA of the CDR3: TGTGCCAGCAGATACATCGGGACAGGGGTTCAGCCCCAGCATTTT.

V is TRBV25-1 and J is TRBJ2-5, with TRBD1 matching over 7 bases. Trimming took 6 bases from V and 1 from J; bases not matched to a gene: 8. The germline V gene has CDR1 MGHDK and CDR2 SYGVNS. The CDR3 contains 15 residues. CDR3 sequence (DNA): TGTGCCAGCAGCGCCGGGACAGAGATCCAAGAGACCCAGTACTTC. This sequence encodes CASSAGTEIQETQYF.

This clone is a singleton in its sample. The genes are TRBV18 and TRBJ1-3; D not resolved. The CDR3 loop spans 14 amino acids. The V gene lost 5 bases and the J gene lost 2 bases, with 10 bases spanning the gap. Germline-derived CDR1 and CDR2 are KGHSH and LQKENI. CDR3 sequence: CASSTGHTGNTIYF. DNA of the CDR3: TGTGCCAGCTCAACGGGTCACACTGGAAACACCATATATTTT. Based on the CDR3 plus reference TRBV18 and TRBJ1-3, the full variable domain is NAGVMQNPRHLVRRRGQEARLRCSPMKGHSHVYWYRQLPEEGLKFMVYLQKENIIDESGMPKERFSAEFPKEGPSILRIQQVVRGDSAAYFCASSTGHTGNTIYFGEGSWLTVV.

The rearrangement uses TRBV28 and TRBJ1-2, with TRBD1 matching 8 bases. The CDR3 consists of 15 residues. V shed 7 bases, J shed 3 bases, and the junction held 10 bases outside the gene matches. Per germline, CDR1 MDHEN and CDR2 SYDVKM. CDR3 sequence reads: CASKMTGESDYGYTF. CDR3 DNA: TGTGCCAGCAAGATGACAGGGGAGAGTGACTATGGCTACACCTTC.